Listed below are T cell receptor beta chains from one sample, sequenced in a study of response to subunit inactivated influenza vaccine. One entry per CDR3 protein, called by TCRdb with MiXCR from the RT-PCR reads. The table lists 450,000 to 600,000 distinct CDR3 sequences, 16% of them singletons, with less than 4% in the top ten. This specimen was CD4+ T cells sorted from PBMCs, taken less than 30 months after vaccination. These receptors were collected from a man in his fifties or sixties who received an inactivated influenza vaccine. CDR3s include the opening cysteine and the closing phenylalanine or tryptophan. The D gene is left open where the match is weak. Part of the rows lack a size; the others show once, few, many or a class for expanded clones.

size: few
length: 18
D: -
V: TRBV5-1
J: TRBJ1-6
CDR3: CASSFGGPSSSYNSPLHF
DNA: TGCGCCAGCAGCTTCGGGGGGCCCTCCAGCTCCTATAATTCACCCCTCCACTTT

size: few
length: 14
D: -
V: TRBV20-1
J: TRBJ2-7
CDR3: CSARVSQDLYEQYF
DNA: TGCAGTGCTAGAGTCTCACAGGATCTGTACGAGCAGTACTTC

size: many
length: 15
D: -
V: TRBV10-3
J: TRBJ1-4
CDR3: CAISEDVSTNEKLFF
DNA: TGTGCCATCAGTGAGGACGTTTCAACTAATGAAAAACTGTTTTTT

size: -
length: 13
D: -
V: TRBV4-3
J: TRBJ1-1
CDR3: CASSGRGKTEAFF
DNA: TGCGCCAGCAGCGGTCGTGGTAAGACTGAAGCTTTCTTT

size: -
length: 13
D: -
V: TRBV12-3/TRBV12-4
J: TRBJ2-1
CDR3: CASSPTGANEQFF
DNA: TGTGCCAGCAGCCCAACTGGGGCCAATGAGCAGTTCTTC

size: few
length: 16
D: -
V: TRBV11-1
J: TRBJ1-3
CDR3: CASSPDTGFSGNTIYF
DNA: TGTGCCAGCAGCCCTGATACAGGATTCTCTGGAAACACCATATATTTT

size: few
length: 17
D: TRBD1
V: TRBV12-3/TRBV12-4
J: TRBJ1-1
CDR3: CASSLAREFRGRFEAFF
DNA: TGTGCCAGCAGTTTGGCGAGGGAGTTCAGGGGGCGTTTCGAAGCTTTCTTT

size: -
length: 16
D: TRBD2
V: TRBV7-2
J: TRBJ2-3
CDR3: CASSLVLAGPGNTQYF
DNA: TGTGCCAGCAGCTTAGTGCTAGCGGGACCGGGAAATACGCAGTATTTT

size: few
length: 19
D: -
V: TRBV7-8
J: TRBJ1-1
CDR3: CASSLFTALASKGFTEAFF
DNA: TGTGCCAGCAGCTTATTCACGGCACTGGCGTCCAAGGGGTTCACTGAAGCTTTCTTT

size: few
length: 13
D: -
V: TRBV12-3/TRBV12-4
J: TRBJ2-2
CDR3: CASSSYNTGELFF
DNA: TGTGCCAGCAGTTCTTACAACACCGGGGAGCTGTTTTTT

size: many
length: 16
D: -
V: TRBV7-9
J: TRBJ2-7
CDR3: CASSWFGTGSSYEQYF
DNA: TGTGCCAGCAGCTGGTTTGGGACTGGAAGCTCCTACGAGCAGTACTTC

size: many
length: 13
D: -
V: TRBV19
J: TRBJ1-5
CDR3: CASSPGPGQPQHF
DNA: TGTGCCAGTAGTCCTGGCCCAGGGCAGCCCCAGCATTTT

size: few
length: 14
D: -
V: TRBV7-9
J: TRBJ1-1
CDR3: CASSFSGRNTEAFF
DNA: TGTGCCAGCAGCTTCTCCGGACGGAACACTGAAGCTTTCTTT

size: few
length: 14
D: -
V: TRBV20-1
J: TRBJ2-4
CDR3: CSATWGQHKNIQYF
DNA: TGCAGTGCTACGTGGGGGCAGCACAAAAACATTCAGTACTTC

size: few
length: 16
D: -
V: TRBV21-1
J: TRBJ2-5
CDR3: CASSKAMTSGQETQYF
DNA: TGTGCCAGCAGCAAAGCGATGACTAGCGGCCAAGAGACCCAGTACTTC

size: -
length: 14
D: TRBD1
V: TRBV12-3/TRBV12-4
J: TRBJ1-2
CDR3: CASSSQGQGSGCTF
DNA: TGTGCCAGCAGTTCCCAGGGACAGGGTAGTGGCTGCACCTTC

size: few
length: 13
D: -
V: TRBV4-1
J: TRBJ1-1
CDR3: CASSQEERTEAFF
DNA: TGCGCCAGCAGCCAAGAGGAAAGGACTGAAGCTTTCTTT

size: -
length: 14
D: -
V: TRBV5-6
J: TRBJ1-2
CDR3: CASSPGLRSYGYTF
DNA: TGTGCCAGCAGCCCCGGGCTGCGGTCCTATGGCTACACCTTC

size: -
length: 13
D: -
V: TRBV27
J: TRBJ2-5
CDR3: CASSFADSGTQYF
DNA: TGTGCCAGCAGTTTTGCAGATTCGGGGACCCAGTACTTC

size: few
length: 15
D: TRBD1
V: TRBV20-1
J: TRBJ1-6
CDR3: CSARTGQGEVSPLHF
DNA: TGCAGTGCTAGAACAGGACAGGGGGAAGTTTCACCCCTCCACTTT

size: once
length: 15
D: TRBD1
V: TRBV10-3
J: TRBJ2-7
CDR3: CAISDLGQGTYEQYF
DNA: TGTGCCATCAGTGACCTGGGACAGGGGACCTACGAGCAGTACTTC

size: few
length: 14
D: -
V: TRBV28
J: TRBJ1-1
CDR3: CASSSPGHNTEAFF
DNA: TGTGCCAGCAGTTCTCCGGGACACAACACTGAAGCTTTCTTT

size: -
length: 16
D: -
V: TRBV7-9
J: TRBJ2-2
CDR3: CASTSRDPANTGELFF
DNA: TGTGCCAGCACCTCCCGGGATCCTGCGAACACCGGGGAGCTGTTTTTT

size: -
length: 16
D: -
V: TRBV18
J: TRBJ1-3
CDR3: CASSPPGGARGNTIYF
DNA: TGTGCCAGCTCACCCCCGGGTGGGGCTCGAGGAAACACCATATATTTT

size: -
length: 13
D: -
V: TRBV20-1
J: TRBJ2-6
CDR3: CSARASGANVLTF
DNA: TGCAGTGCTAGGGCCTCTGGGGCCAACGTCCTGACTTTC

size: -
length: 16
D: -
V: TRBV9
J: TRBJ1-2
CDR3: CASSGPLIRGRYGYTF
DNA: TGTGCCAGCAGCGGTCCCCTGATAAGGGGCCGGTATGGCTACACCTTC

size: -
length: 16
D: TRBD1
V: TRBV13
J: TRBJ2-7
CDR3: CASSSGGQGALYEQYF
DNA: TGTGCCAGCAGCTCGGGGGGACAGGGGGCCCTCTACGAGCAGTACTTC

size: few
length: 15
D: TRBD1
V: TRBV6-5
J: TRBJ2-1
CDR3: CASSYLGQGNNEQFF
DNA: TGTGCCAGCAGTTACCTGGGACAGGGGAACAATGAGCAGTTCTTC

size: -
length: 18
D: -
V: TRBV14
J: TRBJ2-4
CDR3: CASSQGHRGGARTNIQYF
DNA: TGTGCCAGCAGCCAAGGCCACCGTGGAGGGGCGCGAACAAACATTCAGTACTTC

size: few
length: 16
D: TRBD1
V: TRBV5-1
J: TRBJ2-3
CDR3: CASSLVTGGSTDTQYF
DNA: TGCGCCAGCAGCTTGGTGACAGGGGGTAGCACAGATACGCAGTATTTT

size: few
length: 16
D: -
V: TRBV4-3
J: TRBJ2-3
CDR3: CASSQEWEESTDTQYF
DNA: TGCGCCAGCAGCCAAGAATGGGAGGAAAGCACAGATACGCAGTATTTT

size: few
length: 17
D: -
V: TRBV11-2
J: TRBJ1-1
CDR3: CASSFLSYGGMNTEAFF
DNA: TGTGCCAGCAGCTTTCTAAGTTACGGGGGAATGAACACTGAAGCTTTCTTT

size: -
length: 15
D: TRBD1
V: TRBV7-8
J: TRBJ2-2
CDR3: CASRDRGRNTGELFF
DNA: TGTGCCAGCAGGGACAGGGGGCGGAACACCGGGGAGCTGTTTTTT

size: few
length: 14
D: -
V: TRBV5-1
J: TRBJ2-2
CDR3: CASGIGSGTGELFF
DNA: TGCGCCAGCGGAATCGGCTCTGGCACCGGGGAGCTGTTTTTT

size: many
length: 15
D: TRBD1
V: TRBV29-1
J: TRBJ2-2
CDR3: CSVDGDRGGTGELFF
DNA: TGCAGCGTTGACGGGGACAGGGGGGGGACCGGGGAGCTGTTTTTT

size: few
length: 15
D: -
V: TRBV7-6
J: TRBJ1-4
CDR3: CASSLGPLGGEKLFF
DNA: TGTGCCAGCAGCTTAGGGCCACTGGGGGGTGAAAAACTGTTTTTT

size: few
length: 14
D: TRBD1
V: TRBV6-6
J: TRBJ1-2
CDR3: CASSPIQGAGGYTF
DNA: TGTGCCAGCAGTCCTATTCAGGGGGCCGGCGGCTACACCTTC

size: -
length: 14
D: TRBD1
V: TRBV29-1
J: TRBJ2-5
CDR3: CSVGSRGIEETQYF
DNA: TGCAGCGTTGGAAGCAGGGGGATCGAAGAGACCCAGTACTTC

size: -
length: 17
D: TRBD2
V: TRBV20-1
J: TRBJ2-1
CDR3: CSAREFMGLAGGLFQFF
DNA: TGCAGTGCTAGAGAATTTATGGGACTAGCGGGGGGGCTTTTTCAGTTCTTC

size: many
length: 15
D: -
V: TRBV12-3/TRBV12-4
J: TRBJ2-2
CDR3: CASSLVGGNTGELFF
DNA: TGTGCCAGCAGTTTAGTTGGAGGGAACACCGGGGAGCTGTTTTTT

size: -
length: 16
D: -
V: TRBV28
J: TRBJ2-3
CDR3: CASSSLGTGSPDTQYF
DNA: TGTGCCAGCAGTTCTCTAGGAACAGGGAGCCCTGATACGCAGTATTTT

size: -
length: 14
D: TRBD1
V: TRBV5-6
J: TRBJ2-2
CDR3: CASSPGQGGRELFF
DNA: TGTGCCAGCAGCCCGGGACAGGGGGGCCGGGAGCTGTTTTTT

size: many
length: 16
D: -
V: TRBV2
J: TRBJ2-1
CDR3: CASSDVLLSSYNEQFF
DNA: TGTGCCAGCAGTGACGTCCTTTTAAGCTCCTACAATGAGCAGTTCTTC

size: few
length: 13
D: -
V: TRBV20-1
J: TRBJ2-5
CDR3: CSTRAPLLGTQYF
DNA: TGCAGTACCCGGGCCCCCCTGCTTGGGACCCAGTACTTC

size: -
length: 15
D: TRBD2
V: TRBV7-2
J: TRBJ2-7
CDR3: CASSITAGSSYEQYF
DNA: TGTGCCAGCAGCATCACAGCGGGGAGCTCCTACGAGCAGTACTTC

size: few
length: 15
D: TRBD1
V: TRBV19
J: TRBJ2-3
CDR3: CASSIIGGGPDTQYF
DNA: TGTGCCAGTAGTATCATAGGGGGCGGGCCAGATACGCAGTATTTT

size: -
length: 15
D: -
V: TRBV12-3/TRBV12-4
J: TRBJ2-2
CDR3: CASTRDPANTGELFF
DNA: TGTGCCAGCACCCGGGACCCCGCGAACACCGGGGAGCTGTTTTTT

size: few
length: 15
D: TRBD1
V: TRBV6-1
J: TRBJ1-2
CDR3: CASRREDREYSGYTF
DNA: TGTGCCAGCAGACGGGAGGACAGGGAGTATTCTGGCTACACCTTC

size: few
length: 13
D: -
V: TRBV11-2
J: TRBJ2-5
CDR3: CASSWGYQETQYF
DNA: TGTGCCAGCAGCTGGGGATACCAAGAGACCCAGTACTTC

size: -
length: 14
D: TRBD2
V: TRBV9
J: TRBJ2-7
CDR3: CASSVGTSGHEQYF
DNA: TGTGCCAGCAGCGTAGGGACTAGCGGGCACGAGCAGTACTTC

size: -
length: 13
D: -
V: TRBV24-1
J: TRBJ2-2
CDR3: CATSPYYGELFFF
DNA: -

size: few
length: 14
D: -
V: TRBV12-3/TRBV12-4
J: TRBJ1-6
CDR3: CASSKQGYNSPLHF
DNA: TGTGCCAGCAGTAAACAGGGATACAATTCACCCCTCCACTTT

size: many
length: 11
D: -
V: TRBV19
J: TRBJ2-3
CDR3: CASRNTDTQYF
DNA: TGTGCCAGCAGAAACACAGATACGCAGTATTTT

size: -
length: 13
D: TRBD1
V: TRBV29-1
J: TRBJ2-1
CDR3: CSVRTGGNNEQFF
DNA: TGCAGCGTTCGGACAGGGGGTAACAATGAGCAGTTCTTC

size: few
length: 13
D: -
V: TRBV4-3
J: TRBJ2-7
CDR3: CASSQDSRGEQYF
DNA: TGCGCCAGCAGCCAAGATAGTCGGGGCGAGCAGTACTTC

size: few
length: 12
D: TRBD2
V: TRBV3-1
J: TRBJ2-7
CDR3: CASSQTGGEQYF
DNA: TGTGCCAGCAGCCAAACGGGGGGCGAGCAGTACTTC

size: -
length: 17
D: -
V: TRBV19
J: TRBJ2-7
CDR3: CASSISFRGLYGGEQYF
DNA: TGTGCCAGTAGTATCTCATTTCGGGGTCTCTACGGTGGCGAGCAGTACTTC

size: -
length: 14
D: TRBD1
V: TRBV20-1
J: TRBJ2-1
CDR3: CSASRTGWDSEQFF
DNA: TGCAGTGCTTCTCGGACAGGGTGGGATTCTGAGCAGTTCTTC

size: -
length: 15
D: -
V: TRBV18
J: TRBJ2-5
CDR3: CASCMTGSTGETQYF
DNA: TGTGCCAGCTGCATGACGGGATCCACCGGTGAGACCCAGTACTTC

size: few
length: 15
D: -
V: TRBV12-3/TRBV12-4
J: TRBJ1-5
CDR3: CASSLGGAINQPQHF
DNA: TGTGCCAGCAGTTTAGGGGGGGCCATCAATCAGCCCCAGCATTTT